The rows below give T cell receptor beta chains drawn from one sample of a study of cytomegalovirus exposure and HLA in healthy donors. Only in-frame clones appear in the TCRdb table, and some are missing; sequencing was by immunoSEQ multiplex PCR. The sample includes over 60,000 clones, 85% to 95% seen only once; the top ten take about 3.5%. The sequenced material came from PBMCs. These receptors came from a man between 18 and 29 years old in good health and CMV-seronegative. Each CDR3 is given with its conserved first and last residue. A D gene is named only where the DNA matches it firmly. Not all rows give a size; the values are once, few, many and, for expanded clones, a class.

clone_size: .; j_call: TRBJ1-2; d_call: TRBD1; v_call: TRBV30; cdr3_nt: TGTGCCTTAGGACAGGGGTTCTATGGCTACACCTTC; cdr3_aa: CALGQGFYGYTF
clone_size: .; j_call: TRBJ1-1; d_call: TRBD1; v_call: TRBV2; cdr3_nt: TGTGCCAGCCGAAGGGACAGGGGGCCCGGCGATGAAGCTTTCTTT; cdr3_aa: CASRRDRGPGDEAFF
clone_size: few; j_call: TRBJ1-2; d_call: .; v_call: TRBV29-1; cdr3_nt: TGCAGCGTTTTGCAGGGCTACACCTTC; cdr3_aa: CSVLQGYTF
clone_size: .; j_call: TRBJ1-1; d_call: .; v_call: TRBV29-1; cdr3_nt: TGCAGCGTTGAAGGGTTGTTTGGGAGGAAAGCTTTCTTT; cdr3_aa: CSVEGLFGRKAFF
clone_size: .; j_call: TRBJ1-1; d_call: TRBD1; v_call: TRBV13; cdr3_nt: TGTGCCAGCAGTTCGATCTACAGGGGCACTGAAGCTTTCTTT; cdr3_aa: CASSSIYRGTEAFF
clone_size: .; j_call: TRBJ2-7; d_call: TRBD1; v_call: TRBV5-5; cdr3_nt: TGTGCCAGCAGCTGGGGACAGGGGGCTTACGAGCAGTACTTC; cdr3_aa: CASSWGQGAYEQYF
clone_size: .; j_call: TRBJ1-5; d_call: TRBD1; v_call: TRBV28; cdr3_nt: TGTGCCAGCAGTTTTCCTCAGGGGGCGCGGAATCAGCCCCAGCATTTT; cdr3_aa: CASSFPQGARNQPQHF
clone_size: .; j_call: TRBJ1-4; d_call: TRBD1; v_call: TRBV10-3; cdr3_nt: TGTGCCATCAGCGATGGGACAGGGAATGAAAAACTGTTTTTT; cdr3_aa: CAISDGTGNEKLFF
clone_size: .; j_call: TRBJ2-7; d_call: .; v_call: TRBV4-1; cdr3_nt: TGCGCCAGCAGCCAAGACGAATCAGGGCTACTTCTCCACGAGCAGTACTTC; cdr3_aa: CASSQDESGLLLHEQYF
clone_size: once; j_call: TRBJ1-5; d_call: TRBD1; v_call: TRBV30; cdr3_nt: TGTGCCTGGAGCAGGGGGACCTTCGATCAGCCCCAGCATTTT; cdr3_aa: CAWSRGTFDQPQHF
clone_size: once; j_call: TRBJ1-6; d_call: .; v_call: TRBV19; cdr3_nt: TGTGCCAGTACCCTAAACGCATTCCAGGTTACGGATTCACCCCTCCACTTT; cdr3_aa: CASTLNAFQVTDSPLHF
clone_size: .; j_call: TRBJ2-1; d_call: TRBD2; v_call: TRBV7-6; cdr3_nt: TGTGCCAGCAGCTTAGCACGGCTTAGCGGGGGCGTTACAACTATTGCCCCACCACAGCAGTTCTTC; cdr3_aa: CASSLARLSGGVTTIAPPQQFF
clone_size: .; j_call: TRBJ1-4; d_call: .; v_call: TRBV5-6; cdr3_nt: TGTGCCAGCAGCCATTCAGGGGTGACGACTAATGAAAAACTGTTTTTT; cdr3_aa: CASSHSGVTTNEKLFF
clone_size: .; j_call: TRBJ2-1; d_call: TRBD2; v_call: TRBV11-2; cdr3_nt: TGTGCCAGCAGCTTAGACGGGGGGGCCGAAAATGAGCAGTTCTTC; cdr3_aa: CASSLDGGAENEQFF
clone_size: .; j_call: TRBJ1-6; d_call: TRBD1; v_call: TRBV7-9; cdr3_nt: TGTGCCAGCAGCTGGGCCGAGGACAGGCTTAATAATTCACCCCTCCACTTT; cdr3_aa: CASSWAEDRLNNSPLHF
clone_size: .; j_call: TRBJ1-1; d_call: .; v_call: TRBV28; cdr3_nt: TGTGCCAGCACCGTTGGCGGGCCGATGAACACTGAAGCTTTCTTT; cdr3_aa: CASTVGGPMNTEAFF
clone_size: few; j_call: TRBJ1-1; d_call: .; v_call: TRBV5-5; cdr3_nt: TGTGCCAGCAGCTTGGGGGATAGCGGGGCCACTGAAGCTTTCTTT; cdr3_aa: CASSLGDSGATEAFF